The rows below give T cell receptor beta chains drawn from one sample of a study of T cells in localized non-small cell lung cancer. The method was immunoSEQ multiplex PCR; TCRdb's version includes in-frame clones alone and lacks a portion of them. This sample carries some 30,000 clones, about 90% of them seen once, and the ten largest clones take under 6%. The sample in question was PBMCs, obtained before any cancer treatment. All receptors derive from a man between 40 and 70 years old with stage II lung adenocarcinoma. Each CDR3 is given with its conserved first and last residue. Fields, in order: CDR3 length, clone size, J gene, V gene, D gene, CDR3 DNA, CDR3 protein. D genes are given only for firm matches. Clone size is stated in some rows and not others, as once, few, many or a class when expanded.

>13|.|TRBJ2-7|TRBV6-5|.
TGTGGGGGCGGGGCAAAGGGGTCCTACGAGCAGTACTTC
CGGGAKGSYEQYF
>14|.|TRBJ2-5|TRBV6-6|.
TGTGCCAGCAGCCCCTTGGGGGACCAAGAGACCCAGTACTTC
CASSPLGDQETQYF
>14|once|TRBJ1-4|TRBV19|.
TGTGCCAGTAGTATATACTCAACTAATGAAAAACTGTTTTTT
CASSIYSTNEKLFF
>14|.|TRBJ1-1|TRBV27|.
TGTGCCAGCAGTTTAGATCTGACGGCAGGAGAAGCTTTCTTT
CASSLDLTAGEAFF
>16|.|TRBJ2-5|TRBV27|TRBD1
TGTGCCAGCAGTCCCCGGACAGGATTTTTGGGGGAGACCCAGTACTTC
CASSPRTGFLGETQYF
>15|.|TRBJ2-5|TRBV14|.
TGTGCCAGCAGCCAAGACGTCATCTCTCAAGAGACCCAGTACTTC
CASSQDVISQETQYF
>19|.|TRBJ2-7|TRBV28|TRBD2
TGTGCCAGCAGTTTACGACTAGCGGGTGACGACGACCCTACCTACGAGCAGTACTTC
CASSLRLAGDDDPTYEQYF
>15|.|TRBJ1-4|TRBV2|.
TGTGCCAGCAGTGATTCCGGCCCCTTGAACGGGAAACTGTTTTTT
CASSDSGPLNGKLFF
>16|.|TRBJ2-1|TRBV7-6|TRBD2
TGTGCCAGCAGCTTAGTGCTTGTTGAGGGGAGGGCCGTGCAGTTCTTC
CASSLVLVEGRAVQFF
>13|.|TRBJ1-5|TRBV10-2|.
TGCGCCAGCAGACAGGGACGCAATCAGCCCCAGCATTTT
CASRQGRNQPQHF
>14|.|TRBJ1-3|TRBV9|.
TGTGCCAGCAGCGTAGGATCCGCTGGAAACACCATATATTTT
CASSVGSAGNTIYF
>17|.|TRBJ2-1|TRBV30|.
TGTGCCTGGAGTGTTGGACACGTACTAAGCTCCTACAATGAGCAGTTCTTC
CAWSVGHVLSSYNEQFF
>17|.|TRBJ2-3|TRBV28|.
TGTGCCAGCAGTTTAGGCCGGACGGGGTTCCTCACAGATACGCAGTATTTT
CASSLGRTGFLTDTQYF
>15|.|TRBJ2-3|TRBV2|TRBD2
TGTGCCAGCAGTCGCCTAGCGGGAGGCGCAGATACGCAGTATTTT
CASSRLAGGADTQYF
>16|.|TRBJ2-2|TRBV7-2|TRBD2
TGTGCCAGCAGCTTAGGGACTAGCGGGAGTAGCGGGGAGCTGTTTTTT
CASSLGTSGSSGELFF
>15|.|TRBJ1-3|TRBV6-6|.
TGTGCCAGCAGTTACGGGGGTACGGCTGGAAACACCATATATTTT
CASSYGGTAGNTIYF
>14|.|TRBJ1-2|TRBV27|.
TGTGCCAGCAGCCTTAGAGGGGCGAACTATGGCTACACCTTC
CASSLRGANYGYTF
>14|.|TRBJ2-5|TRBV19|TRBD2
TGTGCCAGTAGTAGAGCGGGAGGGCAAGAGACCCAGTACTTC
CASSRAGGQETQYF
>11|.|TRBJ2-7|TRBV27|.
TGTGCCAGCAGTTTCCAAGACGAGCAGTACTTC
CASSFQDEQYF
>15|.|TRBJ2-1|TRBV28|TRBD2
TGTGCCAGCCTTGTTGGGGGAGGGTCTGAGAATGAGCAGTTCTTC
CASLVGGGSENEQFF
>14|once|TRBJ2-2|TRBV11-2|.
TGTGCCAGCAGTCTCGGGACCCACACCGGGGAGCTGTTTTTT
CASSLGTHTGELFF
>15|.|TRBJ2-1|TRBV27|.
TGTGCCAGCAGTTTGGACATTAGCTCCTACAATGAGCAGTTCTTC
CASSLDISSYNEQFF
>13|.|TRBJ2-5|TRBV5-4|.
TGTGCCAGCAGCTTAGCCGGGAGAGAGACCCAGTACTTC
CASSLAGRETQYF
>15|.|TRBJ1-1|TRBV7-3|.
TGTGCCAGCAGCATTACAGGCCCCCGGAGCACTGAAGCTTTCTTT
CASSITGPRSTEAFF
>17|once|TRBJ2-2|TRBV14|.
TGTGCCAGCAGCCAGGGGCTAGCGCTCCCGAACACCGGGGAGCTGTTTTTT
CASSQGLALPNTGELFF
>13|.|TRBJ1-1|TRBV7-2|.
TGTGCCAGCAGCCTTGGAGGAGGCGGAGAAGCTTTCTTT
CASSLGGGGEAFF
>14|.|TRBJ2-1|TRBV10-3|.
TGTGCCATCAGTGAGGCTAAGTCCTACAATGAGCAGTTCTTC
CAISEAKSYNEQFF
>15|.|TRBJ2-1|TRBV6-1|.
TGTGCCAGCAGTTCACAGGGCTTCTCCTACAATGAGCAGTTCTTC
CASSSQGFSYNEQFF
>14|.|TRBJ2-5|TRBV7-6|.
TGTGCCAGCAGCTTAGACCTCAACCAAGAGACCCAGTACTTC
CASSLDLNQETQYF
>16|.|TRBJ2-1|TRBV5-4|TRBD2
TGTGCCAGCAGCTTGGTGTCTAGCGGGTCCTACAATGAGCAGTTCTTC
CASSLVSSGSYNEQFF
>16|.|TRBJ2-1|TRBV6-5|.
TGTGCCAGCAGTTACTCGGACAGCAGCTCCTACAATGAGCAGTTCTTC
CASSYSDSSSYNEQFF
>13|.|TRBJ1-1|TRBV10-3|TRBD1
TGTGCCATCAGAACAGACAGGGACACTGAAGCTTTCTTT
CAIRTDRDTEAFF
>14|.|TRBJ2-1|TRBV4-2|.
TGTGCCAGCAGCCCTGGGACCTCGGACAATGAGCAGTTCTTC
CASSPGTSDNEQFF
>13|.|TRBJ2-7|TRBV5-4|TRBD2
TGTGCCAGCAGCGTAGGGACTAGAGACGAGCAGTACTTC
CASSVGTRDEQYF
>15|.|TRBJ1-1|TRBV25-1|.
TGTGCCAGCAGTGCAAGGGGAACTATGAACACTGAAGCTTTCTTT
CASSARGTMNTEAFF
>14|.|TRBJ1-1|TRBV19|.
TGTGCCAGTAGTATTGTTCCAGGGGAGCACGAAGCTTTCTTT
CASSIVPGEHEAFF
>15|.|TRBJ2-5|TRBV5-4|.
TGTGCCAGCAGCCCTTCCGGACATTGGCAAGAGGCCCAGTACTTC
CASSPSGHWQEAQYF
>16|.|TRBJ2-1|TRBV7-2|.
TGTGCCAGCAGCTTAGATGGACCCTCCTCCTACAATGAGCAGTTCTTC
CASSLDGPSSYNEQFF
>16|.|TRBJ2-4|TRBV7-2|TRBD1
TGTGCCAGCAGCTTCGGGACAGGGATCGCCAAAAACATTCAGTACTTC
CASSFGTGIAKNIQYF
>15|once|TRBJ2-7|TRBV1|.
TGCACCAGCAGCCAAGAGGGGGGACAGCCCTACGAGCAGTACTTC
CTSSQEGGQPYEQYF
>15|once|TRBJ2-5|TRBV13|TRBD2
TGTGCCAGCACCATTACGACTAGCGCCCAAGAGACCCAGTACTTC
CASTITTSAQETQYF
>12|.|TRBJ1-1|TRBV7-9|.
TGTGCCAGCACCTTGATTGCGGGTGAAGCTTTCTTT
CASTLIAGEAFF
>13|.|TRBJ2-3|TRBV29-1|TRBD2
TGCAGCGTTGCGGGGGCGGGAGGGCCGAAAGGCTATTTT
CSVAGAGGPKGYF
>13|.|TRBJ2-5|TRBV7-9|.
TGTGCCAGCAGCTTTAGACCCCAAGAGACCCAGTACTTC
CASSFRPQETQYF
>13|.|TRBJ2-1|TRBV9|.
TGTGCCAGCAGCGTAGGGGAGTTCAATGAGCAGTTCTTC
CASSVGEFNEQFF
>15|.|TRBJ2-3|TRBV19|TRBD1
TGTGCCAGTAGCCCGGGACAGGGAGGAGCGGATACGCAGTATTTT
CASSPGQGGADTQYF
>15|.|TRBJ2-7|TRBV7-6|TRBD1
TGTGCCAGCAGCCTAGGGGGCATGGGCTCCTACGAGCAGTACTTC
CASSLGGMGSYEQYF
>16|.|TRBJ2-7|TRBV7-6|.
TGTGCCAGCAGCCCCTTTGCGACCGCCTTCCAATCCGAGCAGTACTTC
CASSPFATAFQSEQYF
>14|.|TRBJ1-2|TRBV19|TRBD1
TGTGCCAGTAGCTCGAGGGACAGAAGCTATGGCTACACCTTC
CASSSRDRSYGYTF
>19|.|TRBJ2-2|TRBV11-3|TRBD2
TGTGCCAGCAGCTTAGGGGGACTAGCGGCAATAACGAACACCGGGGAGCTGTTTTTT
CASSLGGLAAITNTGELFF
>13|.|TRBJ1-2|TRBV5-4|.
TGTGCCAGCAACGTAGGGGGGGCCTATGGCTACACCTTC
CASNVGGAYGYTF
>13|.|TRBJ1-2|TRBV28|.
TGTGCCAGCAGTGCCAGGACGGCCTATGGCTACACCTTC
CASSARTAYGYTF
>15|.|TRBJ2-6|TRBV6-5|.
TGTGCCAGCCGGGACATAAGCTCTGGGGCCAACGTCCTGACTTTC
CASRDISSGANVLTF
>11|.|TRBJ2-3|TRBV6-1|.
TGTGCCAGCAGTCGTACAGATACGCAGTATTTT
CASSRTDTQYF
>14|.|TRBJ1-5|TRBV28|.
TGTGCCACCTCGATCCCCCTGAAACATCAGCCCCAGCATTTT
CATSIPLKHQPQHF